This T cell receptor beta chain is from a study of blood T cell repertoires in COVID-19. The wider study: PBMCs, B-cell-depleted T cells, or T cells were the source of the cDNA or gDNA that made up the material.

Comment on this clone: Germline and junction disagree at one end, which may indicate a read error.

The CDR3 is 12 residues long. Germline assignment: CDR1 LGHDT and CDR2 YNNKEL (reference sequence). Membership in each cohort depended on participant-reported clinical history. A COVID-19 case was met by exposed participants within 2 weeks before study entry. The assay was immunoSEQ multiplex PCR, and TCRdb's table has in-frame clones only and misses some. The sample records about 250,000 clones, roughly four fifths being singletons. V and J are TRBV3-1 (or the pseudogene TRBV3-2) and TRBJ2-1; 14 positions agree with TRBD2. The sequence was collected from a woman between 35 and 50 years old who had been exposed to COVID-19. The sequenced material came from PBMCs or T cells enriched from blood (not recorded which). In DNA, the CDR3 is TGTGCCAGCAGCCCGACTAGCGGGGGGGCAGTCTTC. This sequence encodes CASSPTSGGAVF.